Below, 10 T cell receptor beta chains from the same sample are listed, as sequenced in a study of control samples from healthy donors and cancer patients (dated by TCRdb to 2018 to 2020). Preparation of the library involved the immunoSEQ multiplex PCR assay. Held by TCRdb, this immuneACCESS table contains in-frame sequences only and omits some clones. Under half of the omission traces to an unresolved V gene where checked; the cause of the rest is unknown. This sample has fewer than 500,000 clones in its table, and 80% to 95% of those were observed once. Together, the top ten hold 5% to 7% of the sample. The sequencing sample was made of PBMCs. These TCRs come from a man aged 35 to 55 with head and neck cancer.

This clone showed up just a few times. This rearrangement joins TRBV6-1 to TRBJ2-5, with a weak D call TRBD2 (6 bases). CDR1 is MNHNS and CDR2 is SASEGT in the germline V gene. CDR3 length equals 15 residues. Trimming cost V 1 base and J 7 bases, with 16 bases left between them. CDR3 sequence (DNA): TGTGCCAGCAGTGAAGGATTAGCGGAGGGATCGACCCAGTACTTC. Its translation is CASSEGLAEGSTQYF.

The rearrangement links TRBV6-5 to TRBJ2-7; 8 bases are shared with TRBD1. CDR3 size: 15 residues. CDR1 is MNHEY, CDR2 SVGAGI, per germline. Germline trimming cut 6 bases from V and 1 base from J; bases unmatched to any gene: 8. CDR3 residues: CASSPGQGRSYEQYF. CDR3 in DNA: TGTGCCAGCAGCCCCGGACAGGGCCGATCCTACGAGCAGTACTTC.

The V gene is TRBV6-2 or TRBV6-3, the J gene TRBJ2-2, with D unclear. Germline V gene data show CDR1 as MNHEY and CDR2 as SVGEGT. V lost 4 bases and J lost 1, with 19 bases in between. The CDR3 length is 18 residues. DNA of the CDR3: TGTGCCAGCAGTTCATCGCCCCGCGGTCGAGTGAACACCGGGGAGCTGTTTTTT. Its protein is CASSSSPRGRVNTGELFF.

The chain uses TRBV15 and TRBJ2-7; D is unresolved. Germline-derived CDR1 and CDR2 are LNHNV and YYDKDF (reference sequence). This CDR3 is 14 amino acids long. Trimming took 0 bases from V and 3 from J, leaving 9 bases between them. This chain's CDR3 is CATSRDLSHYEQYF. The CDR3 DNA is TGTGCCACCAGCAGAGATTTAAGTCACTACGAGCAGTACTTC.

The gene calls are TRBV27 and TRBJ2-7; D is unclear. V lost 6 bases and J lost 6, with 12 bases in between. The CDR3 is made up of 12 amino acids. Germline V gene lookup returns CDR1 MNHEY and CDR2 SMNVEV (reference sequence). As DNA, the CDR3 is TGTGCCAGCAGCTTCCGCCCCTCCGAGCAGTACTTC. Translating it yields CASSFRPSEQYF.

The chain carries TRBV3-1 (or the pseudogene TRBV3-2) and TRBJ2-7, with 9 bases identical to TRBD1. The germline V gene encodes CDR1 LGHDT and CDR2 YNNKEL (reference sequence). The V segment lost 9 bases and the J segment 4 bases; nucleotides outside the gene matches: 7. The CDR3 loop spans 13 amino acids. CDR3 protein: CASLGTGMYEQYF. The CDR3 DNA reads TGTGCCAGTCTCGGGACAGGGATGTACGAGCAGTACTTC.

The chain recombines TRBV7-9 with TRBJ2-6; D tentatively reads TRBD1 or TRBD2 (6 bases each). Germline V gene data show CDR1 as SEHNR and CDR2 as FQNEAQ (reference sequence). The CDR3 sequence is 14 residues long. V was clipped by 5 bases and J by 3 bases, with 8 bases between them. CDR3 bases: TGTGCCAGCAGCGGGGGGCGTGGGGCCAACGTCCTGACTTTC. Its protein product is CASSGGRGANVLTF.

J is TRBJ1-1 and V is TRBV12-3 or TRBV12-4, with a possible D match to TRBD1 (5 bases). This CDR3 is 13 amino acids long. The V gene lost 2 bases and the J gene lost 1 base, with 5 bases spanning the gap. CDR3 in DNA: TGTGCCAGCAGTTTACAGGGGAACACTGAAGCTTTCTTT. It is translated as CASSLQGNTEAFF.

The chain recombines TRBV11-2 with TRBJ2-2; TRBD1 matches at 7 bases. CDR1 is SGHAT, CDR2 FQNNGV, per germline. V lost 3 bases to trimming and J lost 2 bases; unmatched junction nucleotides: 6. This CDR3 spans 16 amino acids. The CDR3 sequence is CASSFGTDPNTGELFF. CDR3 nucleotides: TGTGCCAGCAGCTTCGGGACAGACCCAAACACCGGGGAGCTGTTTTTT.

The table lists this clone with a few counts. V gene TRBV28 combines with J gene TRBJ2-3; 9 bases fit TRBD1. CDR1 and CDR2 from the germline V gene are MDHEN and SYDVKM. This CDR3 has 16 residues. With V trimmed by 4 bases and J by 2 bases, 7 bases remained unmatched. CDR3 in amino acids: CASSSIDRGFTDTQYF. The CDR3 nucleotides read TGTGCCAGCAGTTCCATCGACAGGGGGTTCACAGATACGCAGTATTTT.